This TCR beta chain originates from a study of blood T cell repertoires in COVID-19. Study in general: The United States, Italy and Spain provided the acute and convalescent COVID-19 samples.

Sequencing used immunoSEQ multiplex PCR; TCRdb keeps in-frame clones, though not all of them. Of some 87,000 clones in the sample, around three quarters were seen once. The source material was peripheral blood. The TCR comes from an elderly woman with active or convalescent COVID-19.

CDR3: CAWSVALGTGELFF. The CDR3 DNA sequence: TGTGCCTGGAGTGTAGCGTTGGGTACCGGGGAGCTGTTTTTT. V gene TRBV30 combines with J gene TRBJ2-2; D uncertain. The CDR3 extends over 14 amino acids. Germline assignment: CDR1 GTSNPN and CDR2 SVGIG (reference sequence). V was pared by 0 bases and J by 5 bases, with 10 bases between. The whole variable domain, remainder taken from reference TRBV30 and TRBJ2-2, is SQTIHQWPATLVQPVGSPLSLECTVEGTSNPNLYWYRQAAGRGLQLLFYSVGIGQISSEVPQNLSASRPQDRQFILSSKKLLLSDSGFYLCAWSVALGTGELFFGEGSRLTVL.